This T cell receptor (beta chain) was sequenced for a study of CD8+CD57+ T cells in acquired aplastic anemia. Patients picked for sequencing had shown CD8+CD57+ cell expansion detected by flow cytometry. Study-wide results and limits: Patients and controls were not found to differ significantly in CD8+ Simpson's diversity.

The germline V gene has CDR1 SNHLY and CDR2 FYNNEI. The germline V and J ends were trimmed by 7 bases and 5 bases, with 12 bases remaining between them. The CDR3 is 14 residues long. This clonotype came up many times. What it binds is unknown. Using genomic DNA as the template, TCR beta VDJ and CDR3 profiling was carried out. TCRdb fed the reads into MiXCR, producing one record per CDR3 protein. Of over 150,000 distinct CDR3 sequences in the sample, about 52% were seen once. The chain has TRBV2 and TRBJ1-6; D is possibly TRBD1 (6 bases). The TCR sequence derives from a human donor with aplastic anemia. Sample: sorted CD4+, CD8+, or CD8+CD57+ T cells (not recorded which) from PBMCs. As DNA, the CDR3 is TGTGCCAGCAAGCCAGGGGCCAATAATTCACCCCTCCACTTT. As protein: CASKPGANNSPLHF.